These 32 T cell receptor beta chains originate from one sample sequenced in a study of blood T cell repertoires in COVID-19 (TCRdb year 2020). Library creation used the immunoSEQ multiplex PCR assay. Not all clones reach the TCRdb copy of this immuneACCESS table, which keeps in-frame sequences only. Checked studies attribute under half of the gap to unresolved V genes and leave the rest unexplained. Within this sample are approximately 62,000 clones, with 80% to 90% of them counted one time only. The ten largest make up 1.2% to 1.5% of the sample. Sequenced material: peripheral blood. These receptors all come from a man aged 60 to 69 with acute or convalescent COVID-19.

The rearrangement links TRBV19 to TRBJ2-3; 11 nucleotides agree with TRBD2. The CDR3 has 17 amino acids. Germline trimming cut 0 bases from V and 5 bases from J; bases unmatched to any gene: 7. The germline gives CDR1 LNHDA, CDR2 SQIVND (reference sequence). This chain's CDR3 is CASSIDSLAGGLDTQYF. DNA for the CDR3: TGTGCCAGTAGTATAGACAGCCTAGCGGGAGGATTAGATACGCAGTATTTT.

This clone was counted between two and nine times. This sequence joins TRBV4-2 and TRBJ1-5; TRBD1 matches at 7 bases. Germline V lookup: CDR1 LGHNA, CDR2 YNFKEQ. The CDR3 runs 16 residues. Trimming cost V 5 bases and J 0 bases; bases outside gene matches: 7. CDR3 amino acids: CASSKVGQNSNQPQHF. CDR3 coding DNA: TGTGCCAGCAGCAAGGTGGGACAGAATAGCAATCAGCCCCAGCATTTT.

This rearrangement joins TRBV7-2 to TRBJ1-3; D is unresolved. Germline CDR1 and CDR2: SGHTA and FQGNSA. This CDR3 is 18 amino acids long. Trimming removed 2 bases at V and 0 bases at J, with 17 bases between. CDR3 DNA: TGTGCCAGCAGCTTAAATCCCCGTGGCTTAACCTCTGGAAACACCATATATTTT. It encodes CASSLNPRGLTSGNTIYF.

This sequence joins TRBV14 and TRBJ2-3, with D possibly matching TRBD1 (6 bases). The CDR3 loop spans 16 amino acids. The V gene's germline CDR1 is SGHDN and CDR2 FVKESK. Trimming took off 4 bases at V and 3 bases at J, with 17 bases between the two ends. This CDR3 reads CASSRHTGSWTDTQYF. The CDR3 region has the DNA TGTGCCAGCAGCCGCCACACAGGGAGTTGGACAGATACGCAGTATTTT.

With regard to this clone: The sample contains more than one DNA sequence encoding this CDR3. The chain has TRBV28 and TRBJ2-5, with a possible D match to TRBD2 (5 bases). The CDR3 loop spans 15 amino acids. The ends were cut back, 5 bases at V and 4 bases at J, with 17 bases in the middle. Germline CDR1 and CDR2: MDHEN and SYDVKM. The CDR3 is CASSLSGEGGETQYF. The CDR3 DNA sequence: TGTGCCAGCAGTCTCTCAGGAGAAGGAGGAGAGACCCAGTACTTC. The full variable domain, with the rest looked up from reference TRBV28 and TRBJ2-5, is DVKVTQSSRYLVKRTGEKVFLECVQDMDHENMFWYRQDPGLGLRLIYFSYDVKMKEKGDIPEGYSVSREKKERFSLILESASTNQTSMYLCASSLSGEGGETQYFGPGTRLLVL.

The chain recombines TRBV30 with TRBJ1-1, with no clear D. The length of the CDR3 is 13 residues. CDR1 and CDR2 from the germline V gene are GTSNPN and SVGIG (reference sequence). V gave up 4 bases and J gave up 0 bases, with 9 bases separating them. The CDR3 sequence: CAWKRRLNTEAFF. CDR3 bases: TGTGCCTGGAAGCGAAGATTGAACACTGAAGCTTTCTTT.

V is TRBV29-1 and J is TRBJ1-1; 7 bases fit TRBD1. Germline CDR1 and CDR2: SQVTM and ANQGSEA. Trimming cost V 3 bases and J 7 bases; bases outside gene matches: 11. The CDR3 consists of 14 residues. The CDR3 spells CSVEKPPGQSEAFF. Written as DNA, the CDR3 is TGCAGCGTTGAGAAGCCTCCGGGACAGAGTGAAGCTTTCTTT.

This clone was found once. This sequence joins TRBV11-3 and TRBJ2-5; D uncertain. The length of the CDR3 is 15 residues. Germline V gives CDR1 SGHNT, CDR2 YENEEA. V was shortened by 5 bases and J by 2 bases, with 15 bases between the two germline ends. The CDR3 loop is CASSPPGGFQETQYF. The CDR3, as DNA: TGTGCCAGCAGCCCCCCGGGTGGGTTTCAAGAGACCCAGTACTTC.

This clone was counted a few times. The rearrangement joins TRBV5-4 to TRBJ1-2; D is perhaps TRBD1 (6 bases). CDR1 and CDR2 from the germline V gene are SGHNT and YYREEE (reference sequence). The length of the CDR3 is 14 residues. V shed 0 bases and J shed 7 bases, with 13 bases lying between them. The CDR3 DNA reads TGTGCCAGCAGCTTGGGCGGGGGGCTGAGTGGCTACACCTTC. Translating it yields CASSLGGGLSGYTF.

This sequence joins TRBV4-1 and TRBJ2-3; TRBD2 aligns across 13 bases. The CDR3 extends over 17 amino acids. Germline CDR1 is MGHRA and CDR2 is YSYEKL. The J segment lost 2 bases and the V segment lost 1 base, leaving 3 bases of the junction unmatched. This CDR3 is CASSQGLAGGATDTQYF. CDR3 nucleotides: TGCGCCAGCAGCCAAGGACTAGCGGGAGGAGCCACAGATACGCAGTATTTT.

The table lists this clone with a few counts. The rearrangement links TRBV10-3 to TRBJ2-7; the match to TRBD1 covers 8 bases. Per the germline V gene, CDR1 is ENHRY and CDR2 is SYGVKD. J gave up 3 bases and V 3 bases, and 4 bases lay outside the gene matches. The CDR3 is 14 residues long. For the CDR3, the DNA is TGTGCCATCAGTGACACAGGGGGAAGCTACGAGCAGTACTTC. Translated, it gives CAISDTGGSYEQYF.

The chain carries TRBV10-3 and TRBJ2-5; 8 bases match TRBD1. Germline trimming cut 11 bases from V and 5 bases from J; bases unmatched to any gene: 7. This CDR3 region has 12 residues. The germline CDR1 and CDR2 sequences are ENHRY and SYGVKD. The CDR3 here is CASRGLEETQYF. Written as DNA, the CDR3 is TGTGCCTCCAGGGGGCTGGAGGAGACCCAGTACTTC.

V is TRBV30 and J is TRBJ1-2, with 7 positions matching TRBD1. This CDR3 region has 14 residues. Trimming removed 5 bases from V and 8 bases from J; junction bases left unmatched: 14. Per germline, CDR1 GTSNPN and CDR2 SVGIG (reference sequence). For the CDR3, the DNA is TGTGCCTGGGCCCGGGACAGCGGAGTATGGGGCTACACCTTC. This encodes CAWARDSGVWGYTF.

The chain carries TRBV6-1 and TRBJ1-1; 10 bases are shared with TRBD1. Germline CDR1 and CDR2: MNHNS and SASEGT. With V trimmed by 3 bases and J by 4 bases, 8 bases remained unmatched. The CDR3 runs 16 residues. CDR3 nucleotide sequence: TGTGCCAGCAGTGAGCTACCGGGACAGGGGAGCACTGAAGCTTTCTTT. Translation gives CASSELPGQGSTEAFF.

V usage is TRBV6-4 and J usage is TRBJ2-6; tentative D call: TRBD2 (5 bases). V dropped 6 bases and J dropped 0 bases, with 9 bases sitting between them. This CDR3 spans 15 amino acids. Per the germline V gene, CDR1 is MRHNA and CDR2 is SNTAGT. The CDR3 DNA sequence: TGTGCCAGCAGCGCGGACTTCTCTGGGGCCAACGTCCTGACTTTC. Translation: CASSADFSGANVLTF.

V and J are TRBV28 and TRBJ1-5, with D tentatively TRBD1 (5 bases). CDR3 length: 17 residues. Germline V gene data show CDR1 as MDHEN and CDR2 as SYDVKM. The V gene lost 4 bases and the J gene lost 3 bases, with 19 bases spanning the gap. The CDR3 protein is CASSSTHPTAHNQPQHF. CDR3 coding DNA: TGTGCCAGCAGTTCAACGCATCCGACAGCCCACAATCAGCCCCAGCATTTT.

The gene calls are TRBV24-1 and TRBJ2-5; 9 bases fit TRBD2. Germline V gene data show CDR1 as KGHDR and CDR2 as SFDVKD. The CDR3 length is 17 residues. The ends lost 1 base at V and 5 bases at J; junction bases unmatched: 10. CDR3 protein: CATSDLGASGKGETQYF. The DNA of the CDR3 is TGTGCCACCAGTGATTTAGGGGCTAGCGGGAAGGGGGAGACCCAGTACTTC.

This rearrangement joins TRBV7-8 to TRBJ1-1, with D possibly matching TRBD1 (6 bases). The germline V and J ends were trimmed by 4 bases and 1 base, with 10 bases remaining between them. The CDR3 runs 14 residues. The germline V gene encodes CDR1 SGHVS and CDR2 FQNEAQ. CDR3 bases: TGTGCCAGCAGCTCCTGGACAGCGAACACTGAAGCTTTCTTT. It translates to CASSSWTANTEAFF.

This CDR3 reads CASSSRTAENEQFF. Written as DNA, the CDR3 is TGTGCCAGCAGCTCCAGGACTGCCGAGAATGAGCAGTTCTTC. The chain has TRBV11-3 and TRBJ2-1, with D perhaps TRBD2 (5 bases). The germline V and J ends were trimmed by 4 bases and 7 bases, with 14 bases remaining between them. CDR3 length: 14 amino acids. Germline V gene data show CDR1 as SGHNT and CDR2 as YENEEA.

This chain links TRBV6-5 with TRBJ2-1; 8 nucleotides match TRBD2. This CDR3 is built from 15 residues. Germline V gives CDR1 MNHEY, CDR2 SVGAGI. V was clipped by 0 bases and J by 6 bases; unmatched bases: 4. The CDR3 here is CASSYSTAGANEQFF. The CDR3 coding sequence is TGTGCCAGCAGTTACTCGACAGCGGGAGCCAATGAGCAGTTCTTC.

The rearrangement joins TRBV21-1 to TRBJ1-2. TRBV21-1 is recorded as a pseudogene. The CDR3 spans 20 residues. Written as DNA, the CDR3 is TGTGCCAGCAGCCTAGGGGGGGGTTTATTGGAATCCAGAGCTAACTATGGCTACACCTTC. The encoded protein is CASSLGGGLLESRANYGYTF.

In this sample, this clone turned up once. J is TRBJ2-5 and V is TRBV27, with 9 positions matching TRBD1. Trimming removed 5 bases from V and 5 bases from J; junction bases left unmatched: 12. Germline loops: CDR1 MNHEY, CDR2 SMNVEV (reference sequence). The CDR3 has 16 residues. CDR3 coding DNA: TGTGCCAGCAGTCTTCTCCCTCCGGGACAGGGTGAGACCCAGTACTTC. As protein: CASSLLPPGQGETQYF.

V usage is TRBV7-2 and J usage is TRBJ1-4, with 8 bases identical to TRBD1. V shed 3 bases and J 3 bases; nucleotides not matched to a gene: 9. The V gene's germline CDR1 is SGHTA and CDR2 FQGNSA. The CDR3 consists of 17 residues. The CDR3 sequence: CASSFASGGASNEKLFF. The CDR3 DNA follows: TGTGCCAGCAGCTTTGCCTCAGGGGGCGCCTCTAATGAAAAACTGTTTTTT.

This chain connects TRBV10-3 to TRBJ1-6; 12 nucleotides align to TRBD1. Germline assignment: CDR1 ENHRY and CDR2 SYGVKD. This CDR3 region has 17 residues. V trimming: 5 bases; J trimming: 7 bases; junction bases outside the gene matches: 9. The CDR3: CAISSGTGGAGNSPLHF. The CDR3 bases are TGTGCCATCAGTTCCGGGACAGGGGGCGCGGGGAATTCACCCCTCCACTTT.

This chain links TRBV27 with TRBJ2-5; 7 bases are shared with TRBD1. CDR3 length equals 16 residues. Trimming removed 5 bases from V and 9 bases from J; junction bases left unmatched: 18. The germline gives CDR1 MNHEY, CDR2 SMNVEV (reference sequence). CDR3 in amino acids: CASSRYSGQVPGAQYF. Written as DNA, the CDR3 is TGTGCCAGCAGTCGATACTCAGGACAGGTTCCAGGCGCCCAGTACTTC.

This chain joins TRBV7-9 and TRBJ2-1; 9 bases are shared with TRBD1. The CDR3 is 15 residues long. V gave up 7 bases and J gave up 2 bases; unmatched junction bases: 6. Germline V gives CDR1 SEHNR, CDR2 FQNEAQ (reference sequence). CDR3 protein: CASTSGTGTYNEQFF. The CDR3 DNA is TGTGCCAGCACATCGGGGACAGGGACCTACAATGAGCAGTTCTTC.

In DNA form, the CDR3 reads TGCAGCGTTGTAAGCGGCTACGAGCAGTACTTC. This sequence encodes CSVVSGYEQYF. V is TRBV29-1 and J is TRBJ2-7; possible D gene TRBD2, 5 bases. The CDR3 length is 11 residues. The germline gives CDR1 SQVTM, CDR2 ANQGSEA. Trimming removed 4 bases at V and 3 bases at J, with 7 bases between.

The table lists this clone with a few counts. This chain links TRBV10-2 with TRBJ2-7; 11 bases map to TRBD1. CDR1 WSHSY and CDR2 SAAADI come from the germline V gene. The CDR3 runs 13 residues. With V trimmed by 7 bases and J by 5 bases, 4 bases remained unmatched. The CDR3 DNA follows: TGCGCCAGCAAGGGACAGGGGGTCCACGAGCAGTACTTC. This translates into CASKGQGVHEQYF.

CDR3 nucleotides: TGTGCCAGCAGTTATTCCTCTGGGGCCAACGTCCTGACTTTC. It translates to CASSYSSGANVLTF. The chain links TRBV6-1 to TRBJ2-6; no definite D call. Trimming took off 5 bases at V and 0 bases at J, with 5 bases between the two ends. In germline, CDR1 is MNHNS, CDR2 SASEGT. The CDR3 contains 14 residues.

This chain links TRBV3-1 (or the pseudogene TRBV3-2) with TRBJ1-1, with a weak D call TRBD1 (5 bases). The CDR3 has 13 residues. The germline gives CDR1 LGHDT, CDR2 YNNKEL (reference sequence). Trimming removed 7 bases from V and 3 bases from J, with 12 bases in between. The CDR3 DNA follows: TGTGCCAGCACCGGGGGGGTTGACACTGAAGCTTTCTTT. Translating gives CASTGGVDTEAFF.

This rearrangement joins TRBV7-3 to TRBJ2-1; the match to TRBD2 covers 11 bases. Germline values: CDR1 SGHTA, CDR2 FQGTGA. The CDR3 loop spans 14 amino acids. With V trimmed by 5 bases and J by 9 bases, 6 bases remained unmatched. CDR3 DNA sequence: TGTGCCAGCAGCAATAGCGGGAGGGTGGGTGAGCAGTTCTTC. Translated: CASSNSGRVGEQFF. Looking up the rest from reference TRBV7-3 and TRBJ2-1 gives the full variable domain: GAGVSQTPSNKVTEKGKYVELRCDPISGHTALYWYRQSLGQGPEFLIYFQGTGAADDSGLPNDRFFAVRPEGSVSTLKIQRTERGDSAVYLCASSNSGRVGEQFFGPGTRLTVL.

The chain carries TRBV5-1 and TRBJ2-2; D is uncertain. The germline V gene encodes CDR1 SGHRS and CDR2 YFSETQ. V was cut by 1 base and J by 4 bases, with 8 bases left in between. This CDR3 region has 14 residues. The CDR3 is CASSLSQITGELFF. CDR3 DNA: TGCGCCAGCAGCTTGTCCCAGATCACCGGGGAGCTGTTTTTT.